These T cell receptor beta chains were read from a single sample in a study of human T cells and chemical hapten exposure. TCRdb analysed the RACE reads with MiXCR anew, one entry per CDR3 protein. The sample includes 340,000 or so distinct CDR3 sequences, around 7% seen only once; the top ten take 7.5% to 8.5%. Material: whole blood, obtained in connection with sensitization to the hapten diphenylcyclopropenone (DPC). The receptors shown here come from a woman between 18 and 30 years old with alopecia areata. Some clones in this sample may be carry-over from other donors' samples. Each CDR3 is given with its conserved first and last residue. Each record gives: D gene, V gene, J gene, clone size, CDR3 protein, CDR3 DNA. The D gene is left open where the match is weak. Size is stated for part of the rows, as once, few or many counts, or as a class when the clone is expanded.

>TRBD1|TRBV10-3|TRBJ2-7|many
CAISERTGGYEQYF
TGTGCCATCAGTGAGCGGACAGGGGGCTACGAGCAGTACTTC
>NA|TRBV6-5|TRBJ2-2|many
CASRSWGEVGTGELFF
TGTGCCAGCCGCAGTTGGGGGGAAGTTGGAACCGGGGAGCTGTTTTTT
>NA|TRBV14|TRBJ2-1|few
CASSQERGPRPYNEQFF
TGTGCCAGCAGCCAAGAGAGAGGACCCAGACCCTACAATGAGCAGTTCTTC
>NA|TRBV10-3|TRBJ1-1|few
CAINQEGIVNTEAFF
TGTGCCATCAATCAGGAGGGGATAGTGAACACTGAAGCTTTCTTT
>NA|TRBV2|TRBJ2-5|many
CASSVGTTQYF
TGTGCCAGCAGTGTAGGGACTACCCAGTACTTC
>NA|TRBV7-2|TRBJ2-7|NA
CASSLPAGLSYEQYF
TGTGCCAGCAGCTTACCGGCGGGGTTGTCCTACGAGCAGTACTTC
>NA|TRBV5-1|TRBJ2-7|many
CASSLEGRSYEQYF
TGCGCCAGCAGCTTGGAGGGACGGTCCTACGAGCAGTACTTC
>NA|TRBV6-2/TRBV6-3|TRBJ2-7|NA
CASRYGGQEQYF
TGTGCCAGCCGTTACGGAGGGCAGGAGCAGTACTTC
>NA|TRBV4-3|TRBJ1-2|many
CASSQRGAANYGYTF
TGCGCCAGCAGCCAACGAGGGGCGGCGAACTATGGCTACACCTTC
>TRBD2|TRBV10-3|TRBJ2-3|few
CATKRGADTDTQYF
TGTGCCACCAAGCGGGGGGCCGATACAGATACGCAGTATTTT